This T cell receptor (beta chain) was identified during a study of breast tumors, draining lymph nodes, adjacent tissues. Study-level points and caveats: Compared with lymph nodes, tumors were less diverse; compared with nontumor tissue, more. The lymph node origin of tumor T cells was framed as consistent with a hypothesis, not demonstrated. Luminal-like breast cancer showed significantly higher tumor–nontumor repertoire similarity than basal-like.

Breast cancer patients provided tissue from their axillary draining lymph nodes. This clonotype came up many times. The antigen remains unidentified. V lost 2 bases and J 12 bases, leaving 14 bases between the germline ends. CDR3 size: 14 residues. Germline loops: CDR1 SGHTA, CDR2 FQGTGA. TCRdb recomputed calls from the multiplex PCR reads with MiXCR, one row per CDR3 protein. The sample carries 150,000 to 200,000 distinct CDR3 sequences, about 33% recorded once. The origin of this receptor is a female donor with breast cancer. Some clones in this sample may be carry-over from other donors' samples. The chain combines TRBV7-3 with TRBJ2-6; D perhaps matches TRBD1 (6 bases). The sample was axillary lymph node tissue. The CDR3 nucleotides read TGTGCCAGCAGCTTATACAGGGAAGGGAGCGTCCTGACTTTC. Protein sequence: CASSLYREGSVLTF.